The clone carrying this T cell receptor beta chain has only a few counts. The target antigen is unknown. The junction does not match germline at one end; this may be a read error. Sorting captured naive CD8 T cells as CD8+CD4-CCR7+CD45RA+. The sample is drawn from a study of molecular identifiers for immune sequencing clone quantification. Study-wide points: Barcode sharing among identical TCR molecules could make large clones appear smaller. Among effectors, clones above 20 RNA copies held over 99% of molecules; among naive cells, under 1%.

The germline V gene encodes CDR1 MGHRA and CDR2 YSYEKL. The CDR3 consists of 16 residues. For bulk TCR libraries, previously described methods and listed TCR primers were used. TCRdb reprocessed the PCR reads with MiXCR, giving one entry per CDR3 protein. The sample yields approximately 630,000 distinct CDR3 sequences, 25% seen once. The specimen was naive CD8+ T cells from blood, with Jurkat cell RNA spiked in. As to subset: FACS-sorted CD8+CD4-CCR7+CD45RA+ naive T cells. This sequence originates from a human donor in good health. Some libraries in this study had Jurkat cell RNA spiked in. This chain uses TRBV4-1 with TRBJ2-1, with TRBD2 as a possible D gene (5 bases). The CDR3 here is CASSQDGVLSVNEQLF. The CDR3 coding sequence is TGCGCCAGCAGCCAAGACGGGGTTTTATCTGTTAATGAGCAGCTCTTC.